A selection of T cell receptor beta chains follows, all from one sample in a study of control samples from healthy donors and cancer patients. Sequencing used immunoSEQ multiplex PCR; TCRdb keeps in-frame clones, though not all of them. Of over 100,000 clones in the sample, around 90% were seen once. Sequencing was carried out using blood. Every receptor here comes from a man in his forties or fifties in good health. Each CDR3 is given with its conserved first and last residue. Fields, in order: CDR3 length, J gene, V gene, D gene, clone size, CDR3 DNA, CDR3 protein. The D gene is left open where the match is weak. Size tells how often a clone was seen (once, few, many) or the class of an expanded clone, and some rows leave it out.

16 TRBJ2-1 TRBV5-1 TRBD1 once TGCGCCAGCAGCTTGGGGTCGGACAGGAGATACAATGAGCAGTTCTTC CASSLGSDRRYNEQFF
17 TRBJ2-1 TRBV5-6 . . TGTGCCAGCAGCTCGGGAACGGCGGGGTTTCGGTACAATGAGCAGTTCTTC CASSSGTAGFRYNEQFF
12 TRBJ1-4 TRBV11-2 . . TGTGCCAGCAGCTTAGACAATGAAAAACTGTTTTTT CASSLDNEKLFF
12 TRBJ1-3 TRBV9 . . TGTGCCAGCAGCGTTTCCGGAAACACCATATATTTT CASSVSGNTIYF
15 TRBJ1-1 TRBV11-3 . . TGTGCCAGCGAGGGGCGACTCTTAGAGAACACTGAAGCTTTCTTT CASEGRLLENTEAFF
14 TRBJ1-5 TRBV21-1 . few TGTGCCAGCCTCTGGGACAGGGTTGGTCAGCCCCAGCATTTT CASLWDRVGQPQHF
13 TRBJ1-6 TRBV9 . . TGTGCCAGCAGCGTAGTAGGGAATTCACCCCTCCACTTT CASSVVGNSPLHF
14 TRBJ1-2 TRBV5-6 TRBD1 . TGTGCCAGCAGCATCACGGACAGGGACTATGGCTACACCTTC CASSITDRDYGYTF
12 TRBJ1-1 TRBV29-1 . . TGCAGTGGCAGGGAGGGAAACACTGAAGCTTTCTTT CSGREGNTEAFF
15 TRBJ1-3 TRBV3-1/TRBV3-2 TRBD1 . TGTGCCAGCAGTCAGGGGGTACACTCTGGAAACACCATATATTTT CASSQGVHSGNTIYF
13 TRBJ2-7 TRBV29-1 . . TGCAGCGTTGAAGTCGGCAGGGGCTACGAGCAGTACTTC CSVEVGRGYEQYF
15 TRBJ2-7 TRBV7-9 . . TGTGCCAGCAGCAGAACGGGGGTAAGCTCCTACGAGCAGTACTTC CASSRTGVSSYEQYF
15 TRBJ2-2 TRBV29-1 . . TGCAGCGTTGATTCGGGCGGGGTGAACACCGGGGAGCTGTTTTTT CSVDSGGVNTGELFF
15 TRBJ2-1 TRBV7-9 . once TGTGCCAGCAGCACCCGGCTCGTTCTCGCGGATGAGCAGTTCTTC CASSTRLVLADEQFF
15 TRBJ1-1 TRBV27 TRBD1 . TGTGCCAGCGTGTCTAGACAGGGGGCGAGGACTGAAGCTTTCTTT CASVSRQGARTEAFF
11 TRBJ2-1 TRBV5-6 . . TGTGCCAGCAGCTGGGGCCATGGGCAGTTCTTC CASSWGHGQFF
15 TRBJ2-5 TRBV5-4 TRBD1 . TGTGCCAGCAGGAGTAGGACAGGGGGGCAAGAGACCCAGTACTTC CASRSRTGGQETQYF
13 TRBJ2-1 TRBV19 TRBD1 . TGTGCCAGCAGGACAGGTGTCTACAATGAGCAGTTCTTC CASRTGVYNEQFF
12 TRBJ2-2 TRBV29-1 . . TGCAGCGTTCACAACCCAACGGGGGAGCTGTTTTTT CSVHNPTGELFF
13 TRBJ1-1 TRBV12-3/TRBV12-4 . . TGTGCCAGCAGTTTATTTACAGACACTGAAGCTTTCTTT CASSLFTDTEAFF
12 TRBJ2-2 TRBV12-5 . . TGTGCTACTTGCCCCGAGTCCGGGGAGCTGTTTTTT CATCPESGELFF